A single sample gave rise to the 21 T cell receptor beta chains below, sequenced in a study of spatial heterogeneity in lung cancer. Specified time point: sample taken at primary tumor resection. Whole RNA from tumor, nontumor lung or frozen PBMC was sequenced unsorted. TCRdb itself ran the 5' RACE reads through MiXCR, one entry per CDR3 protein. The table lists roughly 48,000 distinct CDR3 sequences, approximately 5.3% of them singletons. Sequencing was performed on PBMCs, taken at surgery. The receptors shown here come from a male donor with early-stage non-small cell lung cancer.

This clonotype was observed many times. This chain joins TRBV7-9 and TRBJ1-1; possible D gene TRBD1, 6 bases. Trimming stripped 4 bases from V and 4 bases from J, with 16 bases between. The germline V gene has CDR1 SEHNR and CDR2 FQNEAQ (reference sequence). The CDR3 has 15 amino acids. The CDR3 loop reads CASSSGDNLGTEAFF. The CDR3 coding sequence is TGTGCCAGCAGCTCGGGGGACAACCTGGGCACTGAAGCTTTCTTT.

This clonotype was detected many times. The rearrangement links TRBV7-9 to TRBJ2-7, with 7 bases fitting TRBD2. The CDR3 totals 15 residues. Unmatched junction bases numbered 5, after V lost 1 base and J lost 2 bases. CDR1 SEHNR and CDR2 FQNEAQ come from the germline V gene (reference sequence). CDR3 bases: TGTGCCAGCAGCTTAGGACGGACTAGACCCTACGAGCAGTACTTC. Amino acid sequence: CASSLGRTRPYEQYF.

There are many counts of this clonotype. The chain couples TRBV29-1 to TRBJ2-5; 11 bases agree with TRBD1. The CDR3 sequence is 19 residues long. Germline values: CDR1 SQVTM, CDR2 ANQGSEA. V lost 3 bases, J lost 1 base, and 16 bases stayed unmatched. The CDR3 sequence: CSVEQGTGGSTQSQETQYF. DNA of the CDR3: TGCAGCGTTGAGCAAGGGACAGGGGGTTCTACTCAGAGCCAAGAGACCCAGTACTTC.

This rearrangement joins TRBV27 to TRBJ2-7, with TRBD2 matching 8 bases. The CDR3 sequence is 14 residues long. Germline trimming cut 6 bases from V and 4 bases from J; bases unmatched to any gene: 8. From germline, CDR1 is MNHEY and CDR2 SMNVEV (reference sequence). The CDR3 DNA is TGTGCCAGCAGATCAAGCGGGAGCACTTACGAGCAGTACTTC. Its protein product is CASRSSGSTYEQYF.

This clonotype was counted ten times or more. The J gene is TRBJ2-3, the V gene TRBV5-1; TRBD2 matches at 8 bases. CDR1 and CDR2 from the germline V gene are SGHRS and YFSETQ. Losses at the gene ends were 3 bases for V and 4 bases for J; bases not matched to a gene: 7. CDR3 length equals 15 residues. CDR3 loop: CASSSIPGLADTQYF. In DNA, the CDR3 is TGCGCCAGCAGCTCAATTCCGGGACTAGCAGATACGCAGTATTTT.

This clonotype was picked up many times. The J gene is TRBJ1-6, the V gene TRBV7-3; D is perhaps TRBD1 (6 bases). The V end lost 5 bases, the J end lost 7 bases, and 12 bases lay between the germline ends. CDR3 length: 14 residues. Germline V CDR1 and CDR2: SGHTA, FQGTGA. CDR3 sequence: CASSATGHNSPLHF. CDR3 DNA: TGTGCCAGCAGCGCCACAGGGCACAATTCACCCCTCCACTTT.

This clonotype is a singleton in its sample. This sequence may be a read error, since a much larger clone differs from it by one base. This is likely a read error, given that the CDR3 carries no conserved phenylalanine or tryptophan at its end. The chain uses TRBV24-1 and TRBJ2-5; 12 bases agree with TRBD2. The CDR3 contains 15 residues. Germline V gives CDR1 KGHDR, CDR2 SFDVKD. V trimming: 6 bases; J trimming: 3 bases; junction bases outside the gene matches: 4. The CDR3 DNA follows: TGTGCCACCAGTCTCCGACTAGCGGGAGAAGAGACCCAGTACATC. It specifies CATSLRLAGEETQYI.

This clonotype was recorded many times. The V and J genes are TRBV7-9 and TRBJ2-1; D might be TRBD1 or TRBD2, each matching 6 bases. Germline loops: CDR1 SEHNR, CDR2 FQNEAQ (reference sequence). Trimming stripped 8 bases from V and 12 bases from J, with 20 bases between. The length of the CDR3 is 13 residues. Written as DNA, the CDR3 is TGTGCCAGCGGGGGGCCGCCTGTGTTCGGGCAGTTCTTC. Its translation: CASGGPPVFGQFF.

The chain joins TRBV14 to TRBJ2-1, with 9 bases matching TRBD2. Germline-derived CDR1 and CDR2 are SGHDN and FVKESK. V lost 8 bases, J lost 4 bases, and 6 bases stayed unmatched. The CDR3 has 14 amino acids. Here the CDR3 DNA reads TGTGCCAGCCGTGGAGCGGGAGGTTACAATGAGCAGTTCTTC. It is translated as CASRGAGGYNEQFF.

There are a few counts of this clonotype. V usage is TRBV20-1 and J usage is TRBJ2-6, with D unresolved. Germline-derived CDR1 and CDR2 are DFQATT and SNEGSKA (reference sequence). The V end lost 6 bases, the J end lost 1 base, and 10 bases lay between the germline ends. The CDR3 contains 14 residues. DNA for the CDR3: TGCAGTGCCAGCGCCGAATCTGGGGCCAACGTCCTGACTTTC. Translation: CSASAESGANVLTF.

Notes on this clonotype: This may arise from a read error, as a much more abundant clone is one base away. This chain links TRBV30 with TRBJ1-6; 9 nucleotides align to TRBD1. Germline V CDR1 and CDR2: GTSNPN, SVGIG (reference sequence). CDR3 size: 13 residues. Trimming cost V 6 bases and J 8 bases; bases outside gene matches: 5. The CDR3 region is CACGTGSDSPLHF. The CDR3, as DNA: TGTGCCTGTGGGACAGGGAGTGATTCACCCCTCCACTTT.

This clonotype was observed at least ten times. The chain joins TRBV18 to TRBJ1-1, with D tentatively TRBD1 (5 bases). The germline V and J ends were trimmed by 4 bases and 5 bases, with 20 bases remaining between them. This CDR3 has 16 residues. The germline CDR1 and CDR2 sequences are KGHSH and LQKENI. This chain's CDR3 is CASSQSGLLSGTEAFF. CDR3 in DNA: TGTGCCAGCTCACAATCGGGACTCCTTTCGGGAACTGAAGCTTTCTTT.

This clonotype occurred many times. This chain joins TRBV29-1 and TRBJ2-5; D remains ambiguous. Germline lookup yields CDR1 SQVTM and CDR2 ANQGSEA. CDR3 length: 13 residues. V shed 2 bases and J shed 4 bases, with 11 bases lying between them. The CDR3 DNA sequence: TGCAGCGTTGAAAGATCAGCCTCAGAGACCCAGTACTTC. This translates into CSVERSASETQYF.

This clonotype was seen at least ten times. This chain's CDR3 is CSVRGPPGNEQFF. DNA for the CDR3: TGCAGCGTTCGGGGCCCCCCGGGGAATGAGCAGTTCTTC. This chain connects TRBV29-1 to TRBJ2-1; D assignment may be TRBD1 or TRBD2 (5 bases each). The CDR3 loop spans 13 amino acids. Per germline, CDR1 SQVTM and CDR2 ANQGSEA. Between the trimmed V and J ends, which lost 5 bases and 7 bases, there was a span of 15 bases.

The table lists this clonotype with many counts. This chain links TRBV7-2 with TRBJ2-7, with 8 bases identical to TRBD2. V was clipped by 1 base and J by 0 bases; unmatched bases: 11. The CDR3 is 18 amino acids. The germline CDR1 and CDR2 sequences are SGHTA and FQGNSA. The CDR3 loop is CASSLDPPSGGPSYEQYF. CDR3 DNA sequence: TGTGCCAGCAGCTTAGACCCCCCCTCGGGAGGGCCCTCCTACGAGCAGTACTTC.

This clonotype was counted ten times or more. The chain has TRBV24-1 and TRBJ2-6; D may be TRBD1 (5 bases). The CDR3 is made up of 16 amino acids. V was shortened by 4 bases and J by 1 base, with 10 bases between the two germline ends. Germline loops: CDR1 KGHDR, CDR2 SFDVKD. In DNA form, the CDR3 reads TGTGCCACCAGTGACGTAGCAGGGTCTGGGGCCAACGTCCTGACTTTC. Residues: CATSDVAGSGANVLTF.

This clonotype was picked up many times. The chain carries TRBV2 and TRBJ1-4; 9 nucleotides agree with TRBD1. The germline V gene has CDR1 SNHLY and CDR2 FYNNEI. The V gene end was trimmed by 7 bases and the J gene end by 6 bases; junction bases not matched to a gene: 12. The CDR3 contains 16 residues. CDR3 sequence reads: CASNVKTGGMDEKLFF. The CDR3 DNA sequence: TGTGCCAGCAACGTTAAAACAGGGGGCATGGATGAAAAACTGTTTTTT.

The gene calls are TRBV10-3 and TRBJ2-2; TRBD1 matches 7 bases. Per germline, CDR1 ENHRY and CDR2 SYGVKD. The trim removed 9 bases at V and 5 bases at J, leaving 9 bases unmatched. The CDR3 sequence is 14 residues long. CDR3 DNA sequence: TGTGCCATTGCGACAGGGCTCCCGACCGGGGAGCTGTTTTTT. It is translated as CAIATGLPTGELFF.

This clonotype showed up just a few times. The chain links TRBV24-1 to TRBJ2-3; the match to TRBD1 covers 9 bases. The CDR3 loop spans 18 amino acids. V dropped 4 bases and J dropped 2; count of bases not matched to a gene: 12. Germline V gene sequence: CDR1 KGHDR, CDR2 SFDVKD. CDR3: CATSDRDRDSLYTDTQYF. CDR3 nucleotides: TGTGCCACCAGTGACCGGGACAGGGACTCCCTCTACACAGATACGCAGTATTTT.

This clonotype came up many times. This chain joins TRBV10-3 and TRBJ2-3; 7 bases agree with TRBD2. The CDR3 covers 16 residues. Germline V gene sequence: CDR1 ENHRY, CDR2 SYGVKD. V was pared by 0 bases and J by 4 bases, with 7 bases of the junction left unmatched. The CDR3 loop reads CAISESAGAAADTQYF. CDR3 nucleotide sequence: TGTGCCATCAGTGAGTCGGCGGGAGCGGCGGCAGATACGCAGTATTTT.

This clonotype was recorded many times. The J gene is TRBJ2-1, the V gene TRBV7-2; 9 nucleotides align to TRBD2. CDR1 is SGHTA and CDR2 is FQGNSA in the germline V gene. Trimming cost V 2 bases and J 1 base; bases outside gene matches: 0. The CDR3 runs to 15 residues. CDR3 bases: TGTGCCAGCAGCTTACTAGCGGGATCCTACAATGAGCAGTTCTTC. It translates to CASSLLAGSYNEQFF.